A selection of T cell receptor beta chains follows, all from one sample in a study of cytomegalovirus exposure and HLA in healthy donors. Some clones are missing from TCRdb's copy, which holds only in-frame ones; the method was immunoSEQ multiplex PCR. The repertoire has 150,000 to 200,000 clones, roughly 76% of them found once; the top ten carry around 4.7%. What was sequenced was PBMCs. The receptors were gathered from a woman younger than 35 in good health and CMV-seropositive. Each CDR3 is given with its conserved first and last residue. The D gene is left open where the match is weak. Clone sizes are given selectively: once, few, many, or a class where the clone is expanded.

v_call: TRBV9; d_call: .; cdr3_length: 14; j_call: TRBJ2-5; clone_size: .; cdr3_nt: TGTGCCAGCAGCGTAGGGAGCGGTGGAGGGACCCAGTACTTC; cdr3_aa: CASSVGSGGGTQYF
v_call: TRBV29-1; d_call: .; cdr3_length: 12; j_call: TRBJ2-5; clone_size: .; cdr3_nt: TGCAGCGTTGATATCAGGGGCCAGACCCAGTACTTC; cdr3_aa: CSVDIRGQTQYF
v_call: TRBV5-1; d_call: .; cdr3_length: 14; j_call: TRBJ2-6; clone_size: .; cdr3_nt: TGCGCCAGCAGAGTAAACAGTGGGGCCAACGTCCTGACTTTC; cdr3_aa: CASRVNSGANVLTF
v_call: TRBV4-2; d_call: TRBD2; cdr3_length: 16; j_call: TRBJ2-1; clone_size: .; cdr3_nt: TGTGCCAGCAGCCAAGAGGGGAGGGTTGGGTTCAATGAGCAGTTCTTC; cdr3_aa: CASSQEGRVGFNEQFF
v_call: TRBV7-6; d_call: .; cdr3_length: 15; j_call: TRBJ2-1; clone_size: .; cdr3_nt: TGTGCCAGCAGCTTAGGTGGGGGGTCGTACAATGAGCAGTTCTTC; cdr3_aa: CASSLGGGSYNEQFF
v_call: TRBV5-1; d_call: .; cdr3_length: 15; j_call: TRBJ2-7; clone_size: .; cdr3_nt: TGCGCCAGCAGCTTGGGAACCGGGGAAAGCTACGAGCAGTACTTC; cdr3_aa: CASSLGTGESYEQYF
v_call: TRBV5-1; d_call: .; cdr3_length: 14; j_call: TRBJ2-3; clone_size: .; cdr3_nt: TGCGCCAGCAGCTTTGAGGGCAGCACAGATACGCAGTATTTT; cdr3_aa: CASSFEGSTDTQYF
v_call: TRBV28; d_call: TRBD1; cdr3_length: 14; j_call: TRBJ1-4; clone_size: few; cdr3_nt: TGTGCCAGCAGTTTGGACAGGGGGCGAGAAAAACTGTTTTTT; cdr3_aa: CASSLDRGREKLFF
v_call: TRBV13; d_call: TRBD1; cdr3_length: 15; j_call: TRBJ1-5; clone_size: .; cdr3_nt: TGTGCCAGCAGCTTAGGGGGGACAGTTAATCAGCCCCAGCATTTT; cdr3_aa: CASSLGGTVNQPQHF
v_call: TRBV4-3; d_call: .; cdr3_length: 14; j_call: TRBJ2-1; clone_size: .; cdr3_nt: TGCGCCAGCAGCCAAGATGAACTAGCCGGCGAGCAGTTCTTC; cdr3_aa: CASSQDELAGEQFF
v_call: TRBV6-1; d_call: TRBD1; cdr3_length: 17; j_call: TRBJ2-3; clone_size: .; cdr3_nt: TGTGCCAGCAGTGTAACCTCCCCAGGGGGTCGCACAGATACGCAGTATTTT; cdr3_aa: CASSVTSPGGRTDTQYF
v_call: TRBV11-3; d_call: TRBD2; cdr3_length: 14; j_call: TRBJ2-3; clone_size: .; cdr3_nt: TGTGCCAGCAGCGGGGGACTAGCCGAGGATACGCAGTATTTT; cdr3_aa: CASSGGLAEDTQYF
v_call: TRBV30; d_call: .; cdr3_length: 14; j_call: TRBJ2-5; clone_size: few; cdr3_nt: TGTGCCTGCTCTCGTCTGAGGGCGAGAGAGACCCAGTACTTC; cdr3_aa: CACSRLRARETQYF